This T cell receptor (beta chain) is from a study of blood T cells in healthy people across ages. Every donor contributed roughly 10 milliliters of peripheral blood by blood draw. The authors ran a second PCR of about 7 to 12 cycles using a sample-barcoded 5' primer and a J-beta primer mix. A single record per CDR3 protein comes from TCRdb applying MiXCR to the 5' RACE reads. Altogether around 690,000 distinct CDR3 sequences are present, roughly 53% being singletons, with the ten largest covering approximately 37%. Germline loops: CDR1 SGDLS, CDR2 YYNGEE. CDR3 length: 13 residues. Deletions cut 1 base from V and 3 bases from J, with 7 bases between.

This sequence originates from a man aged 55-75 years in good health. Specimen: blood. The chain has TRBV9 and TRBJ2-5; D gene unclear. CDR3 bases: TGTGCCAGCAGCGTAAACCCGAAAGAGACCCAGTACTTC. It is translated as CASSVNPKETQYF.